This is a list of T cell receptor beta chains from one sample in a study of blood T cell repertoires in COVID-19. TCRdb's table, derived via immunoSEQ multiplex PCR, lists solely in-frame clones and lacks some. The profile shows approximately 91,000 clones, 75% to 90% of them singletons. Sequenced input: peripheral blood. The receptors shown here come from a human donor in a cohort sampled during active COVID-19. Each CDR3 is given without its conserved first and last residue. Fields, in order: CDR3 length, J gene, V gene, CDR3 protein.

cdr3_length: 12
j_call: TRBJ1-2
v_call: TRBV30
cdr3_aa: AWSGGLANYGYT

cdr3_length: 11
j_call: TRBJ2-1
v_call: TRBV4-1
cdr3_aa: ASMAGGSSEQF

cdr3_length: 12
j_call: TRBJ1-1
v_call: TRBV10-3
cdr3_aa: AISPGQQNTEAF

cdr3_length: 12
j_call: TRBJ1-5
v_call: TRBV19
cdr3_aa: ASSIRDGNQPQH

cdr3_length: 11
j_call: TRBJ1-5
v_call: TRBV6-5
cdr3_aa: ASSPNSNQPQH

cdr3_length: 13
j_call: TRBJ1-5
v_call: TRBV10-3
cdr3_aa: AISPTGYSNQPQH

cdr3_length: 11
j_call: TRBJ1-1
v_call: TRBV6-5
cdr3_aa: ASGTRGYTEAF

cdr3_length: 10
j_call: TRBJ1-1
v_call: TRBV10-3
cdr3_aa: AISGGGTEAF

cdr3_length: 13
j_call: TRBJ2-7
v_call: TRBV4-1
cdr3_aa: ASSRQREGRSEQY

cdr3_length: 14
j_call: TRBJ2-2
v_call: TRBV5-5
cdr3_aa: ASTTPGQPSTGELF

cdr3_length: 15
j_call: TRBJ2-7
v_call: TRBV11-2
cdr3_aa: ASSLDRWGQGTYEQY

cdr3_length: 13
j_call: TRBJ2-7
v_call: TRBV14
cdr3_aa: ASSQGPGRGYEQY

cdr3_length: 12
j_call: TRBJ2-7
v_call: TRBV18
cdr3_aa: ASSPRTGEGEQY

cdr3_length: 16
j_call: TRBJ1-6
v_call: TRBV11-2
cdr3_aa: ASSLVGTGGPYNSPLH

cdr3_length: 13
j_call: TRBJ2-3
v_call: TRBV7-3
cdr3_aa: ASSLYQGSTDTQY

cdr3_length: 13
j_call: TRBJ2-2
v_call: TRBV7-3
cdr3_aa: ASSPGTGRTGELF

cdr3_length: 12
j_call: TRBJ2-7
v_call: TRBV6-5
cdr3_aa: ASSPTGGWHEQY

cdr3_length: 17
j_call: TRBJ2-1
v_call: TRBV21-1
cdr3_aa: ASSNAPPPSGRGNNEQF

cdr3_length: 13
j_call: TRBJ2-7
v_call: TRBV19
cdr3_aa: ASSSGSGMGYEQY

cdr3_length: 14
j_call: TRBJ1-5
v_call: TRBV19
cdr3_aa: ASSMVGSRVDQPQH

cdr3_length: 14
j_call: TRBJ1-5
v_call: TRBV19
cdr3_aa: ASSKMGGARVQPQH

cdr3_length: 14
j_call: TRBJ1-6
v_call: TRBV28
cdr3_aa: ASSLGQSSYNSPLH

cdr3_length: 15
j_call: TRBJ2-5
v_call: TRBV21-1
cdr3_aa: ASSKVRDTSYQETQY

cdr3_length: 12
j_call: TRBJ1-1
v_call: TRBV9
cdr3_aa: ASSVELWNTEAF

cdr3_length: 13
j_call: TRBJ1-3
v_call: TRBV7-9
cdr3_aa: ASSTDSISGNTIY

cdr3_length: 10
j_call: TRBJ2-1
v_call: TRBV6-1
cdr3_aa: ASSDRDNEQF

cdr3_length: 12
j_call: TRBJ1-4
v_call: TRBV5-1
cdr3_aa: ASGPSPLNEKLF

cdr3_length: 13
j_call: TRBJ2-3
v_call: TRBV30
cdr3_aa: AWSVRGRESDTQY

cdr3_length: 12
j_call: TRBJ2-3
v_call: TRBV30
cdr3_aa: AWKERGFTDTQY

cdr3_length: 11
j_call: TRBJ1-2
v_call: TRBV30
cdr3_aa: AWRGRANYGYT

cdr3_length: 13
j_call: TRBJ1-6
v_call: TRBV5-4
cdr3_aa: ASSLGGQVGSPLH

cdr3_length: 12
j_call: TRBJ2-5
v_call: TRBV27
cdr3_aa: ASSLREGGETQY